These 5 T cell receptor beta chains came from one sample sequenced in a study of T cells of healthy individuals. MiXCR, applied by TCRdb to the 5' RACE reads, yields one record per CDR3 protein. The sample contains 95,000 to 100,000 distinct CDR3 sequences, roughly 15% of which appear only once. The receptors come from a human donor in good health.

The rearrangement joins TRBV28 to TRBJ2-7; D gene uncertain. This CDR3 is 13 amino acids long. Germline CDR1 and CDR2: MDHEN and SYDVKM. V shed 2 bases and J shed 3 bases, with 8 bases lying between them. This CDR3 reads CASSLTVNYEQYF. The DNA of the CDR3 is TGTGCCAGCAGTTTAACAGTTAACTACGAGCAGTACTTC. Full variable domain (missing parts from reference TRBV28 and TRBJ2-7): DVKVTQSSRYLVKRTGEKVFLECVQDMDHENMFWYRQDPGLGLRLIYFSYDVKMKEKGDIPEGYSVSREKKERFSLILESASTNQTSMYLCASSLTVNYEQYFGPGTRLTVT.

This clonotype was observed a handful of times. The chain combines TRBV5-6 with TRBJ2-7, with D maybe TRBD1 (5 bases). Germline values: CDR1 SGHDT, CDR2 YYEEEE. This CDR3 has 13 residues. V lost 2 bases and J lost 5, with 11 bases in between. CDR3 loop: CASSFARANEQYF. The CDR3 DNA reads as TGTGCCAGCAGCTTCGCCAGGGCGAACGAGCAGTACTTC.

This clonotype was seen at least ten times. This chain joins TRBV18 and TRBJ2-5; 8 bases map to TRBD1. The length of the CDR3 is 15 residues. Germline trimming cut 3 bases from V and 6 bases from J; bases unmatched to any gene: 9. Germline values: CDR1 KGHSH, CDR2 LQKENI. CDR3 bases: TGTGCCAGCTCACCTTTGGAGGGGGACAGGAAGACCCAGTACTTC. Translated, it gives CASSPLEGDRKTQYF.

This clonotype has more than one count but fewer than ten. The CDR3 region is CSANRNEQFF. The CDR3 region has the DNA TGCAGTGCAAACCGTAATGAGCAGTTCTTC. The chain couples TRBV20-1 to TRBJ2-1; D not resolved. The germline gives CDR1 DFQATT, CDR2 SNEGSKA (reference sequence). This CDR3 contains 10 residues. V lost 6 bases and J 7 bases, leaving 7 bases between the germline ends.

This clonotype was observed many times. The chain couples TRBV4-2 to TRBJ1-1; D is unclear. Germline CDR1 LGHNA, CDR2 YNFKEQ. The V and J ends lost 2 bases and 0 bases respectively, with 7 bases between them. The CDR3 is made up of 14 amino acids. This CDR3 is CASSQPAVNTEAFF. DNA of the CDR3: TGTGCCAGCAGCCAACCGGCCGTGAACACTGAAGCTTTCTTT.